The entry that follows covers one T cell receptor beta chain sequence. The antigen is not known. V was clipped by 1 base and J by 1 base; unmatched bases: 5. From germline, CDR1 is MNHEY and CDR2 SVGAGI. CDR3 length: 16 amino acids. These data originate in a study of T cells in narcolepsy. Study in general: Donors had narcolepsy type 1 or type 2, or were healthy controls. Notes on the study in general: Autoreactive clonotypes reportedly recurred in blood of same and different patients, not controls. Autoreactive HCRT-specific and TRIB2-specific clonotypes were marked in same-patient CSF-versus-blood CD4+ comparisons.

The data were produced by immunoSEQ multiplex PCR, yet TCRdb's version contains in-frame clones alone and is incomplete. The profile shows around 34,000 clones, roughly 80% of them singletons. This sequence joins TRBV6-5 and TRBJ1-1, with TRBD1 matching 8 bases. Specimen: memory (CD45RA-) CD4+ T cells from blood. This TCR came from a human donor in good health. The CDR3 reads CASSYFRGRTNTEAFF. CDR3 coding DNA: TGTGCCAGCAGTTACTTCAGGGGGCGGACGAACACTGAAGCTTTCTTT.